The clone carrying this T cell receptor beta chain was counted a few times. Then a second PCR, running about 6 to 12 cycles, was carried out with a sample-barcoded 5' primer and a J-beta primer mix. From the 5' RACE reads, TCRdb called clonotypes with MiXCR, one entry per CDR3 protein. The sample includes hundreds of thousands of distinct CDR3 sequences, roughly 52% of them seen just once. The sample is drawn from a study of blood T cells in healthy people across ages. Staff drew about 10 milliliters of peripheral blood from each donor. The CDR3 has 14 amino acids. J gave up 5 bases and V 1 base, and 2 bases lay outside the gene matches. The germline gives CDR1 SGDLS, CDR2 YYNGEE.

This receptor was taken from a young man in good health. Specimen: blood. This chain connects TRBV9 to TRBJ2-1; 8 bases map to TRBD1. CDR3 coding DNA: TGTGCCAGCAGCGTAAGGACAGGGAACAATGAGCAGTTCTTC. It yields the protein CASSVRTGNNEQFF. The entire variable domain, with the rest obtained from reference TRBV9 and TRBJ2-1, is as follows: DSGVTQTPKHLITATGQRVTLRCSPRSGDLSVYWYQQSLDQGLQFLIQYYNGEERAKGNILERFSAQQFPDLHSELNLSSLELGDSALYFCASSVRTGNNEQFFGPGTRLTVL.